The source of this T cell receptor (beta chain) is a study of T-cell memory formation after mild COVID-19. Study context: The TCR clusters were mostly specific to one donor. Study-level findings and limits: That cross-reactive memory joined was suggested by some responding clones appearing in pre-infection memory. SARS-CoV-2 specificity was not confirmed for second-wave clones peaking on day 37.

Germline V lookup: CDR1 SGHTA, CDR2 FQGTGA. The CDR3 length is 13 residues. V was pared by 5 bases and J by 4 bases, with 9 bases between. Constant-segment primers were used for 5'RACE, and the resulting TCR alpha and TCR beta cDNA libraries carried sample barcodes and UMIs. MiXCR, applied by TCRdb to the 5' RACE reads, yields one record per CDR3 protein. The sample carries roughly 310,000 distinct CDR3 sequences, more than 15% recorded once. This clonotype has a handful of counts. Its cognate antigen is unknown. The sequencing input was PBMCs or a T cell subset sorted from them (not recorded which). The receptor comes from a man aged 18 to 29 who had mild COVID-19 (a few samples of this study predate the infection). Cell type and time point are not known. V gene TRBV7-3 combines with J gene TRBJ1-3; a weak D match, TRBD1 (6 bases). Here the CDR3 reads CASSPDRGNTIYF. CDR3 coding DNA: TGTGCCAGCAGCCCCGACAGGGGAAACACCATATATTTT.